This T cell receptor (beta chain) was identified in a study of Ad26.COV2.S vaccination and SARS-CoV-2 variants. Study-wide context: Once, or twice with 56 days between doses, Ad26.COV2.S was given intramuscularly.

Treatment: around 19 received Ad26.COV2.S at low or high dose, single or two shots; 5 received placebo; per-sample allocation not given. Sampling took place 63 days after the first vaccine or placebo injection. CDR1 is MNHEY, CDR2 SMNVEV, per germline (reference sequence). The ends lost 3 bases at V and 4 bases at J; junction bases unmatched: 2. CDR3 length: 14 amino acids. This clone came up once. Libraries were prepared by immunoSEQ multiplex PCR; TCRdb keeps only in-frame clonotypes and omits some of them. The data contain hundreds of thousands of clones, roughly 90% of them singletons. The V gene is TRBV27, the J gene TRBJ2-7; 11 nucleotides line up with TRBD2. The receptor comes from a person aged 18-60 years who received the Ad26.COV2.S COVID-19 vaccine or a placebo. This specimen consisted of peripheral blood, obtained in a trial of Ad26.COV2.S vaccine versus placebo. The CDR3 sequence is CASSLASGGYEQYF. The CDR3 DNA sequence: TGTGCCAGCAGTTTGGCTAGCGGGGGGTACGAGCAGTACTTC.